This T cell receptor (beta chain) was captured in a study of T cells in Graves' hyperthyroidism and ophthalmopathy. Ophthalmopathy patients had Clinical Activity Score at least 3, NOSPECS grade at least 4, duration under 3 months. Fresh peripheral blood, 9.5 to 10 ml of it, supplied the PBMCs. Amplification of TCR beta CDR3 regions used RNA as the template. TCR CDR3 regions were first amplified by RT-PCR with HTBI primers. MiXCR was run by TCRdb on the multiplex PCR reads, yielding one entry per CDR3 protein. In the table there are roughly 500,000 distinct CDR3 sequences, roughly 16% of which are singletons. The trim removed 8 bases at V and 11 bases at J, leaving 11 bases unmatched. This CDR3 is built from 12 residues. The germline gives CDR1 MNHNS, CDR2 SASEGT. Points on this clonotype: Its antigen is not known.

The study's findings and limits: Blood also contained most expanded thyroid clonotypes above 0.001.

The J gene is TRBJ1-2, the V gene TRBV6-1, with 7 bases matching TRBD1. Material: blood. The TCR originated in a woman in her twenties or thirties with Graves' ophthalmopathy. CDR3: CASGPDRAAYTF. Written as DNA, the CDR3 is TGTGCCAGCGGCCCAGACAGGGCCGCTTACACCTTC.